The 29 T cell receptor beta chains below come from one sample, sequenced in a study of T cells in narcolepsy. Assay: immunoSEQ multiplex PCR; the TCRdb copy retains only in-frame clones and omits some. The sample consists of over 40,000 clones, 88% of them appearing once. Sequencing was performed on CD45RA- memory CD4+ T cells from PBMCs. These receptors all stem from a human donor with narcolepsy.

The chain couples TRBV18 to TRBJ1-1; 12 bases map to TRBD1. Trimming at V came to 2 bases and at J to 0 bases, leaving 7 bases not matched to a gene. Per germline, CDR1 KGHSH and CDR2 LQKENI. There are 18 residues in the CDR3. The CDR3 loop reads CASSPRGTGGVMNTEAFF. Written as DNA, the CDR3 is TGTGCCAGCTCACCAAGAGGGACAGGGGGCGTAATGAACACTGAAGCTTTCTTT.

The gene calls are TRBV14 and TRBJ1-2; no definite D call. Trimming took off 4 bases at V and 4 bases at J, with 19 bases between the two ends. The V gene's germline CDR1 is SGHDN and CDR2 FVKESK. The CDR3 runs to 16 residues. As DNA, the CDR3 is TGTGCCAGCAGCCCCTTTGACGGACTGAATTTCTATGGCTACACCTTC. Translation: CASSPFDGLNFYGYTF.

The V and J genes are TRBV7-6 and TRBJ1-5; TRBD1 aligns across 7 bases. The CDR3 has 14 amino acids. J was trimmed by 3 bases and V by 5 bases; bases with no gene match: 4. From germline, CDR1 is SGHVS and CDR2 FNYEAQ. The CDR3 loop reads CASSPTGYNQPQHF. CDR3 bases: TGTGCCAGCAGCCCGACAGGGTACAATCAGCCCCAGCATTTT.

This clone was recorded only once. The chain combines TRBV28 with TRBJ2-7; perhaps TRBD1 as D (5 bases). Germline V lookup: CDR1 MDHEN, CDR2 SYDVKM. This CDR3 region has 15 residues. V dropped 1 base and J dropped 2 bases, with 12 bases sitting between them. CDR3 in amino acids: CASSLSVRAPYEQYF. The CDR3 coding sequence is TGTGCCAGCAGTTTATCGGTCAGGGCGCCCTACGAGCAGTACTTC.

The chain has TRBV25-1 and TRBJ2-3; 8 bases align to TRBD2. The CDR3 sequence is 15 residues long. The ends lost 6 bases at V and 3 bases at J; junction bases unmatched: 8. Germline values: CDR1 MGHDK, CDR2 SYGVNS. CDR3 sequence reads: CASRPRGGYTDTQYF. CDR3 nucleotides: TGTGCCAGCAGACCCCGGGGGGGCTATACAGATACGCAGTATTTT.

The rearrangement uses TRBV5-4 and TRBJ1-6, with D perhaps matching TRBD1 (6 bases). V was clipped by 3 bases and J by 6 bases, with 16 bases between them. The CDR3 runs to 16 residues. In germline, CDR1 is SGHNT, CDR2 YYREEE (reference sequence). The CDR3 DNA reads as TGTGCCAGCAGCTCCCACAGGGCAGGAGGTAATTCACCCCTCCACTTT. Translation gives CASSSHRAGGNSPLHF.

V usage is TRBV7-2 and J usage is TRBJ1-4, with 7 bases matching TRBD1. The CDR3 has 15 residues. Germline V CDR1 and CDR2: SGHTA, FQGNSA. J gave up 8 bases and V 1 base, and 7 bases lay outside the gene matches. CDR3 nucleotides: TGTGCCAGCAGCTTAGTCGCAGGGGGTCAGGAAAAACTGTTTTTT. It specifies CASSLVAGGQEKLFF.

The rearrangement uses TRBV6-5 and TRBJ2-2; D may be TRBD2 (6 bases). Germline-derived CDR1 and CDR2 are MNHEY and SVGAGI. The CDR3 covers 14 residues. V lost 6 bases, J lost 5 bases, and 13 bases lay in between. In nucleotides, the CDR3 is TGTGCCAGCAGAGGGACCGCGGGGACCGGGGAGCTGTTTTTT. It translates to CASRGTAGTGELFF.

The chain combines TRBV10-3 with TRBJ2-3; perhaps TRBD2 as D (5 bases). The germline CDR1 and CDR2 sequences are ENHRY and SYGVKD. Trimming took off 7 bases at V and 0 bases at J, with 17 bases between the two ends. This CDR3 contains 16 residues. The DNA for the CDR3 is TGTGCCATCAATCTTCAATCCGGCGGGAGCACAGATACGCAGTATTTT. Translating gives CAINLQSGGSTDTQYF.

The V call is TRBV6-5, the J call TRBJ1-1; 7 positions match TRBD1. From germline, CDR1 is MNHEY and CDR2 SVGAGI. The CDR3 sequence is 13 residues long. J was trimmed by 2 bases and V by 7 bases; bases with no gene match: 4. CDR3 loop: CASTRDRNTEAFF. In DNA, the CDR3 is TGTGCCAGCACCCGGGACAGAAACACTGAAGCTTTCTTT.

This chain joins TRBV19 and TRBJ1-2, with D maybe TRBD1 (5 bases). The CDR3 loop spans 15 amino acids. Trimming stripped 4 bases from V and 0 bases from J, with 12 bases between. Germline V gene lookup returns CDR1 LNHDA and CDR2 SQIVND (reference sequence). The CDR3 reads CASSRAQGTNYGYTF. The CDR3 DNA reads TGTGCCAGTAGTAGGGCTCAGGGAACTAACTATGGCTACACCTTC.

This sequence joins TRBV15 and TRBJ1-1; no reliable D call. This CDR3 comprises 12 residues. V lost 0 bases to trimming and J lost 4 bases, with 3 bases between them. In germline, CDR1 is LNHNV, CDR2 YYDKDF (reference sequence). The CDR3 protein is CATSRDRTEAFF. In nucleotides, the CDR3 is TGTGCCACCAGCAGAGATCGCACTGAAGCTTTCTTT. Together with reference TRBV15 and TRBJ1-1, the CDR3 gives the full variable domain: DAMVIQNPRYQVTQFGKPVTLSCSQTLNHNVMYWYQQKSSQAPKLLFHYYDKDFNNEADTPDNFQSRRPNTSFCFLDIRSPGLGDTAMYLCATSRDRTEAFFGQGTRLTVV.

The chain uses TRBV6-1 and TRBJ2-2; D tentatively reads TRBD1 or TRBD2 (5 bases each). Germline V lookup: CDR1 MNHNS, CDR2 SASEGT. CDR3 size: 14 residues. V was cut by 8 bases and J by 0 bases, with 10 bases left in between. Written as DNA, the CDR3 is TGTGCCAGCCGGGGCAGCGCGAACACCGGGGAGCTGTTTTTT. Translating gives CASRGSANTGELFF.

This clone was observed a single time. The CDR3, as DNA: TGCGCCAGCAGCGTCGGGACAGTCTCTGGGGCCAACGTCCTGACTTTC. It yields the protein CASSVGTVSGANVLTF. V usage is TRBV5-1 and J usage is TRBJ2-6; 7 positions agree with TRBD1. The germline gives CDR1 SGHRS, CDR2 YFSETQ. Trimming cost V 4 bases and J 0 bases; bases outside gene matches: 4. This CDR3 comprises 16 residues.

This rearrangement joins TRBV7-9 to TRBJ2-3; 7 nucleotides align to TRBD2. Germline CDR1 reads SEHNR; CDR2 reads FQNEAQ (reference sequence). The V gene end was trimmed by 1 base and the J gene end by 1 base; junction bases not matched to a gene: 2. The CDR3 contains 15 residues. In DNA, the CDR3 is TGTGCCAGCAGCTTAGGGGCGGGGGGCACAGATACGCAGTATTTT. It codes for CASSLGAGGTDTQYF. Together with reference TRBV7-9 and TRBJ2-3, the CDR3 gives the full variable domain: DTGVSQNPRHKITKRGQNVTFRCDPISEHNRLYWYRQTLGQGPEFLTYFQNEAQLEKSRLLSDRFSAERPKGSFSTLEIQRTEQGDSAMYLCASSLGAGGTDTQYFGPGTRLTVL.

The gene calls are TRBV6-6 and TRBJ2-7; tentatively, D is TRBD2 (6 bases). The CDR3 is 14 amino acids. Trimming cost V 0 bases and J 5 bases, with 11 bases left between them. Per the germline V gene, CDR1 is MNHNY and CDR2 is SVGAGI (reference sequence). The CDR3 loop reads CASSYSEGMNEQYF. The CDR3 DNA reads as TGTGCCAGCAGTTACTCGGAGGGGATGAACGAGCAGTACTTC.

This clone occurred a few times. CDR3 sequence reads: CASSLFGRGTEAFF. The CDR3 DNA is TGTGCCAGCAGCTTATTCGGCAGGGGCACTGAAGCTTTCTTT. V and J are TRBV11-2 and TRBJ1-1; maybe TRBD1 (6 bases). Germline V gene sequence: CDR1 SGHAT, CDR2 FQNNGV. The CDR3 contains 14 residues. V was trimmed by 2 bases and J by 4 bases, leaving 11 bases between them.

V is TRBV27 and J is TRBJ2-5; D unclear. V lost 4 bases and J 0 bases, leaving 3 bases between the germline ends. Germline CDR1 MNHEY, CDR2 SMNVEV (reference sequence). This CDR3 spans 12 amino acids. The CDR3 is CASSWYQETQYF. The CDR3 nucleotides are TGTGCCAGCAGTTGGTACCAAGAGACCCAGTACTTC.

The rearrangement joins TRBV21-1 to TRBJ1-1; TRBD1 was called by the table and not checked on the DNA. TRBV21-1 is noted as a pseudogene. This CDR3 is 16 amino acids long. CDR3: CASSNRGGRVNTEAFF. CDR3 bases: TGTGCCAGCAGCAATAGAGGGGGACGGGTGAACACTGAAGCTTTCTTT.

The chain uses TRBV6-5 and TRBJ2-5; tentatively, D is TRBD1 (6 bases). The end of the DNA is better explained by TRBJ2-7, so the J call may be wrong. In germline, CDR1 is MNHEY, CDR2 SVGAGI. The CDR3 sequence is 15 residues long. Here the CDR3 DNA reads TGTGCCAGCAGCCGGAGCCAGGGGCCGCGCGGCGAGCAGTACTTC. This sequence encodes CASSRSQGPRGEQYF.

The chain carries TRBV5-1 and TRBJ1-2; D is unclear. CDR3 length: 14 residues. Trimming pared 0 bases from V and 6 bases from J, leaving 12 bases between. CDR1 and CDR2 from the germline V gene are SGHRS and YFSETQ. CDR3 DNA sequence: TGCGCCAGCAGCTTGGACCAGGCCTACGATGGCTACACCTTC. Encoded protein: CASSLDQAYDGYTF. Full variable domain (missing parts from reference TRBV5-1 and TRBJ1-2): KAGVTQTPRYLIKTRGQQVTLSCSPISGHRSVSWYQQTPGQGLQFLFEYFSETQRNKGNFPGRFSGRQFSNSRSEMNVSTLELGDSALYLCASSLDQAYDGYTFGSGTRLTVV.

J is TRBJ1-1 and V is TRBV2; 7 bases match TRBD1. The CDR3 consists of 13 residues. V gave up 4 bases and J gave up 3 bases; unmatched junction bases: 2. The germline gives CDR1 SNHLY, CDR2 FYNNEI. The CDR3 DNA follows: TGTGCCAGCAGTGGAACAGGGGACACTGAAGCTTTCTTT. The encoded protein is CASSGTGDTEAFF.

The rearrangement joins TRBV9 to TRBJ1-3, with no clear D. Trimming removed 0 bases at V and 0 bases at J, with 7 bases between. Germline CDR1 SGDLS, CDR2 YYNGEE. The CDR3 runs to 15 residues. In DNA form, the CDR3 reads TGTGCCAGCAGCGTAGCTGCCGGCTCTGGAAACACCATATATTTT. Its protein is CASSVAAGSGNTIYF.

The chain couples TRBV6-4 to TRBJ2-2; 7 positions match TRBD1. V lost 4 bases, J lost 1 base, and 3 bases stayed unmatched. The CDR3 contains 15 residues. The V gene's germline CDR1 is MRHNA and CDR2 SNTAGT. For the CDR3, the DNA is TGTGCCAGCAGTGTGGGGACAGTGAACACCGGGGAGCTGTTTTTT. Protein product: CASSVGTVNTGELFF.

This clone was seen a few times. This sequence joins TRBV27 and TRBJ2-7; D is undetermined. The CDR3 has 14 amino acids. CDR1 is MNHEY, CDR2 SMNVEV, per germline (reference sequence). V lost 7 bases and J lost 4, with 17 bases in between. This CDR3 reads CASKVRPESYEQYF. CDR3 bases: TGTGCCAGCAAAGTCCGCCCCGAAAGTTACGAGCAGTACTTC.

The chain is built from TRBV5-1 and TRBJ1-2; no definite D call. This CDR3 has 13 amino acids. Germline assignment: CDR1 SGHRS and CDR2 YFSETQ. V lost 4 bases and J 4 bases, leaving 11 bases between the germline ends. The CDR3 sequence: CASSGSQGYGYTF. DNA of the CDR3: TGCGCCAGCAGCGGCTCCCAAGGCTATGGCTACACCTTC.

V gene TRBV27 combines with J gene TRBJ2-3; tentative D call: TRBD2 (5 bases). Per the germline V gene, CDR1 is MNHEY and CDR2 is SMNVEV (reference sequence). CDR3 length equals 15 residues. V lost 2 bases, J lost 4 bases, and 13 bases lay in between. CDR3 in amino acids: CASSLSSVPADTQYF. In nucleotides, the CDR3 is TGTGCCAGCAGTTTAAGTAGCGTACCGGCAGATACGCAGTATTTT.

This chain links TRBV5-5 with TRBJ2-3, with D possibly being TRBD1 (5 bases). Trimming removed 7 bases from V and 3 bases from J, with 15 bases in between. This CDR3 is built from 14 residues. Germline V gene data show CDR1 as SGHKS and CDR2 as YYEKEE (reference sequence). The CDR3 DNA is TGTGCCAGCGGGGATGGGGCCCAAACAGATACGCAGTATTTT. Amino acids: CASGDGAQTDTQYF.

The V and J genes are TRBV19 and TRBJ2-1; 12 bases are shared with TRBD2. From germline, CDR1 is LNHDA and CDR2 SQIVND (reference sequence). The CDR3 spans 14 residues. Trimming cost V 9 bases and J 2 bases; bases outside gene matches: 2. CDR3 protein: CASRLAGAYNEQFF. For the CDR3, the DNA is TGTGCCAGCCGACTAGCGGGAGCCTACAATGAGCAGTTCTTC.